This TCR beta chain came from a study of Ad26.COV2.S vaccination and SARS-CoV-2 variants (dated by TCRdb to the early 2020s). General notes on the study: Vaccine-arm donors came from COV1001, a multicentre, randomized, double-blind, placebo-controlled phase I-IIa trial of Ad26.COV2.S in healthy adults. The TCR-sequenced set comprised approximately 30 samples: around 20 Ad26.COV2.S vaccine recipients, 5 placebo recipients and 8 SARS-CoV-2 convalescent individuals. Sequencing of the TCRbeta repertoire served to evaluate the specificity and breadth of SARS-CoV-2-reactive T cell receptors following Ad26.COV2.S vaccination. Throughout the experiments and outcome assessment, investigators stayed blinded to trial group allocation. Trial participants were randomized into five groups of five, in which low-dose or high-dose Ad26.COV2.S was given once or twice, or placebo was given on both occasions. Ad26.COV2.S was given intramuscularly at 5x10^10 or 1x10^11 viral particles, as a single shot or as two shots 56 days apart.

The immunoSEQ Assay was used to sequence TCRbeta CDR3 regions. After extraction, genomic DNA underwent amplification by bias-controlled multiplex PCR, followed by high-throughput sequencing. The authors processed their data as follows. To quantify the absolute abundance of every unique TCRbeta CDR3 region, sequences were collapsed and filtered. Usable DNA was measured by amplifying reference genes present in all nucleated cells, and TCRbeta template counts were normalized to that usable DNA to estimate T cell fraction. Repertoire TCRs were annotated as SARS-CoV-2-specific by exact matching of V gene, CDR3 amino acid sequence and J gene to a known reactive TCR set. The reference SARS-CoV-2 TCR set was derived from MIRA and filtered for enrichment in COVID-19-positive ImmuneCODE repertoires, a step that removed public or cross-reactive TCRs. Using the MIRA antigens, annotated TCRs were further analysed by specific ORF or by position within an ORF. Breadth was defined as the number of annotated unique rearrangements divided by the total number of unique productive rearrangements, and depth was defined as the summed frequency of the annotated unique rearrangements. Group comparisons of TCR breadth used two-sided Wilcoxon rank-sum tests. Held by TCRdb, this immuneACCESS table contains in-frame sequences only and omits some clones. Under half of the omission traces to an unresolved V gene where checked; the cause of the rest is unknown. D and trimming come from the DNA, and the V and J calls and clone size come from that table. This sample lists 350,000 to 500,000 clones; about 92% were detected once. Roughly 4% of the sample goes to the ten largest clones.

In light of the paper, this sample's treatment or condition label describes: some 20 received Ad26.COV2.S at low or high dose, single or two shots; about 5 received placebo; per-sample allocation not given. For vaccine and placebo recipients, the sequenced repertoires came from samples collected on day 63 after the first injection. Between 29 July and 7 August 2020, Cohort 1b enrolled some 25 adults aged 18-55 years at one site in Boston, USA. As a vaccine, Ad26.COV2.S was a replication-incompetent adenovirus type 26 vector that expressed a prefusion-stabilized SARS-CoV-2 spike protein derived from the original Wuhan strain. The study at large found these results: Vaccine and placebo recipients had comparable non-spike TCR breadth, which fits with the vaccine containing only spike. After vaccination, spike-specific CD8+ and CD4+ T cell responses were reported to show substantial breadth. The authors noted that total T cell responses may have been underestimated by the TCR breadth and depth analyses. Compared with placebo recipients, Ad26.COV2.S recipients showed higher spike-specific TCR breadth (P = 0.0014). The study was not powered to compare responses between vaccine doses or regimens.

The germline V gene (reference sequence) provides CDR1 MNHEY and CDR2 SMNVEV. Measured from the cysteine to the phenylalanine, the CDR3 is 13 residues long. Here the CDR3 DNA is all that survives: 39 bases in frame from base 1. Trimming takes 3 bases off V and 7 bases off J; junction bases not matched to a gene: 4. Comment on this clone: It lacks a known antigen. Base-call qualities are not available, and no considerably larger clone is one nucleotide away.

The chain links TRBV27 with TRBJ1-2, with 8 junctional bases fitting TRBD1. The sample in question was peripheral blood, obtained in a trial of Ad26.COV2.S vaccine versus placebo. The receptor was isolated from a person aged 18-60 years who received the Ad26.COV2.S COVID-19 vaccine or a placebo. The CDR3 protein: CASSFTQGAGYTF. The DNA sequence is given as TGTGCCAGCAGTTTTACCCAGGGGGCTGGCTACACCTTC.